Following are 3 T cell receptor beta chains from one sample sequenced in a study of blood T cells in healthy people across ages. Then a second PCR, running about 6 to 12 cycles, was carried out with a sample-barcoded 5' primer and a J-beta primer mix. A single record per CDR3 protein comes from TCRdb applying MiXCR to the 5' RACE reads. The data contain 650,000 or so distinct CDR3 sequences, approximately 52% of them singletons. Sequencing used blood. All receptors come from a woman aged 80 or over in good health.

With respect to this clonotype: A clone one base away is much larger, so this may be a read error. V and J are TRBV25-1 and TRBJ2-3; D is perhaps TRBD2 (5 bases). CDR3 length: 14 residues. The germline gives CDR1 MGHDK, CDR2 SYGVNS. The CDR3 is CAGSEYREPDTQYF. In DNA form, the CDR3 reads TGTGCCGGCAGTGAATATAGGGAGCCAGATACGCAGTATTTT. Variable domain in full (rest from reference TRBV25-1 and TRBJ2-3): EADIYQTPRYLVIGTGKKITLECSQTMGHDKMYWYQQDPGMELHLIHYSYGVNSTEKGDLSSESTVSRIRTEHFPLTLESARPSHTSQYLCAGSEYREPDTQYFGPGTRLTVL.

Many counts were recorded for this clonotype. The chain combines TRBV12-3 or TRBV12-4 with TRBJ1-1; 7 bases agree with TRBD1. V shed 1 base and J 1 base; nucleotides not matched to a gene: 15. The CDR3 covers 19 residues. CDR3 DNA: TGTGCCAGCAGTTTAGGTACAGGGGCAGGCTATTCGTCGAACACTGAAGCTTTCTTT. Translation gives CASSLGTGAGYSSNTEAFF.

The chain carries TRBV2 and TRBJ2-1; TRBD2 is a possible D gene (6 bases). Germline CDR1 reads SNHLY; CDR2 reads FYNNEI. The CDR3 covers 15 residues. V shed 6 bases and J shed 6 bases, with 18 bases lying between them. The CDR3 protein is CASSATSLGSNEQFF. The CDR3, as DNA: TGTGCCAGCAGCGCCACTAGCCTCGGTAGCAATGAGCAGTTCTTC.